This TCR beta chain was identified during a study of OX40 agonist ivuxolimab in advanced cancers. Looking at the study overall: Dose-escalation cases comprised hepatocellular carcinoma, melanoma, renal cell or head and neck cancer.

Study results and limitations: Average numbers of expanded clones were greater in CD8+ T cells than in CD4+. At 0.1 to 3.0 mg/kg and by week 6, clonal expansion occurred in CD4+ and CD8+ blood T cells.

Assay used: immunoSEQ multiplex PCR; TCRdb lists only in-frame clones, some missing. Found here are 75,000 to 90,000 clones, roughly 89% of them singletons; the top ten hold 8.4%. The CDR3 length is 17 residues. In regard to this clone: Its matching antigen is unknown.

The source material was CD4+ or CD8+ T cells sorted from blood, sampled in a trial of the OX40 agonist ivuxolimab. The TCR sequence derives from an adult with an advanced solid tumor such as melanoma, head and neck, liver or kidney cancer. The chain uses TRBV21-1 and TRBJ1-3; TRBD1, as called in the table, went unchecked against the DNA. TRBV21-1 is described as a pseudogene. This CDR3 is CASSKETPGFRINTIYF. DNA of the CDR3: TGTGCCAGCAGCAAAGAGACCCCAGGGTTCAGGATAAACACCATATATTTT.